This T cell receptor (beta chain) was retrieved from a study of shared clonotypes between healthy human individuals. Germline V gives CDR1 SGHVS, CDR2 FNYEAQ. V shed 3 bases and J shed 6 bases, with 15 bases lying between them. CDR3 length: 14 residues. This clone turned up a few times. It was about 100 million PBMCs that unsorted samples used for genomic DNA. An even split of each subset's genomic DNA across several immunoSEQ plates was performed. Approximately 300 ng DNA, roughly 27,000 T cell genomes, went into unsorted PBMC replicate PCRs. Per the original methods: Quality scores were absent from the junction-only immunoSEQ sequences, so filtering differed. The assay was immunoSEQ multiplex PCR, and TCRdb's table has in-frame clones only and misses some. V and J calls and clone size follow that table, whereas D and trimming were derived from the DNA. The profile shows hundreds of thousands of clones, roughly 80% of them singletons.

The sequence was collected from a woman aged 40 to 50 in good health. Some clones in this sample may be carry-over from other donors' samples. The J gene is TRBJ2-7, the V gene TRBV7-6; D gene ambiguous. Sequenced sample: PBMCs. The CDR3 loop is CASSLSLQVREQYF. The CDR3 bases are TGTGCCAGCAGCTTGAGCCTCCAAGTTCGCGAGCAGTACTTC.